This T cell receptor (beta chain) was sequenced for a study of tumor and adjacent non-tumor tissue in lung cancer. As for the study in general: The cohort had roughly 11 adenocarcinoma, a couple of squamous cell and 1 small cell patients. Samples averaged roughly 4.2 million productive TCRbeta reads each. Findings of the study overall: TCR diversity was significantly greater in tumor than normal lung tissue. Patients with more diverse tumor TCRs had worse survival.

This sample's RNA came from whole unsorted tissue. More than 3 cm separated this lung sample from the edge of the tumor. A modified ARM-PCR protocol with three rounds of nested PCR amplified TCRbeta. TCRdb re-called the multiplex PCR reads through MiXCR, storing one row per CDR3 protein. The sample consists of about 44,000 distinct CDR3 sequences, 60% to 65% of them appearing once. This clonotype has a handful of counts. Its antigen is currently unknown. One junction end does not reproduce the germline sequence, and a read error may be involved. Germline assignment: CDR1 SGHKS and CDR2 YYEKEE (reference sequence). The CDR3 is 11 amino acids.

Sequencing was carried out using distant non-tumor lung tissue. The V gene is TRBV5-5, the J gene TRBJ2-5; D is unclear. The TCR comes from a woman between 40 and 50 years old with non-small cell lung cancer. For the CDR3, the DNA is TGTGCCAACAGCCTAAGGGAGACCCAGTACTTC. It translates to CANSLRETQYF.